This passage covers 27 T cell receptor beta chains from one sample sequenced in a study of blood T cell repertoires in COVID-19. Some clones are missing from TCRdb's copy, which holds only in-frame ones; the method was immunoSEQ multiplex PCR. The table includes roughly 120,000 clones, more than 60% detected once. The sequencing sample was made of peripheral blood. These receptors were taken from a man aged 50-60 years with acute or convalescent COVID-19.

With respect to this clone: This same CDR3 is encoded by further DNA sequences in the sample. The rearrangement uses TRBV24-1 and TRBJ2-2; 9 bases align to TRBD1. The CDR3 sequence is 17 residues long. J was trimmed by 2 bases and V by 2 bases; bases with no gene match: 5. Germline assignment: CDR1 KGHDR and CDR2 SFDVKD. The CDR3 region has the DNA TGTGCCACCAGTGATTCAAAGGACAGGGGTAACACCGGGGAGCTGTTTTTT. Protein sequence: CATSDSKDRGNTGELFF.

The chain is built from TRBV27 and TRBJ2-7; a weak D match, TRBD1 (5 bases). The germline V and J ends were trimmed by 3 bases and 3 bases, with 9 bases remaining between them. CDR3 length: 13 amino acids. Germline V gives CDR1 MNHEY, CDR2 SMNVEV (reference sequence). In DNA, the CDR3 is TGTGCCAGCAGTTTCCAGGGCGACTACGAGCAGTACTTC. Protein sequence: CASSFQGDYEQYF.

The chain uses TRBV5-1 and TRBJ2-3, with D tentatively TRBD2 (6 bases). The CDR3 totals 14 residues. Germline V CDR1 and CDR2: SGHRS, YFSETQ. V lost 5 bases, J lost 0 bases, and 10 bases lay in between. CDR3 nucleotides: TGCGCCAGCAGTTCGGGGGAGAGCACAGATACGCAGTATTTT. Translating gives CASSSGESTDTQYF.

The gene calls are TRBV11-1 and TRBJ2-5; 10 bases map to TRBD2. This CDR3 region has 15 residues. V was clipped by 3 bases and J by 4 bases; unmatched bases: 5. CDR1 and CDR2 from the germline V gene are SGHAT and FQDESV (reference sequence). For the CDR3, the DNA is TGTGCCAGCAGCTTCGTAGCGGGGGGCGCAGAGACCCAGTACTTC. Residues: CASSFVAGGAETQYF.

The rearrangement uses TRBV19 and TRBJ2-7, with D tentatively TRBD1 (5 bases). V gave up 4 bases and J gave up 3 bases, with 13 bases separating them. The CDR3 totals 14 residues. The V gene's germline CDR1 is LNHDA and CDR2 SQIVND (reference sequence). The CDR3 here is CASSTDSVGYEQYF. CDR3 nucleotides: TGTGCCAGTAGTACCGACAGCGTCGGCTACGAGCAGTACTTC.

The chain links TRBV5-4 to TRBJ2-7, with 8 positions matching TRBD2. CDR1 is SGHNT and CDR2 is YYREEE in the germline V gene (reference sequence). The CDR3 extends over 15 amino acids. J lost 1 base, V lost 9 bases, and 12 bases had no gene match. The chain's CDR3 is CATAHGGGPSYEQYF. In nucleotides, the CDR3 is TGTGCCACCGCCCACGGGGGGGGACCATCCTACGAGCAGTACTTC. Variable domain in full (rest from reference TRBV5-4 and TRBJ2-7): ETGVTQSPTHLIKTRGQQVTLRCSSQSGHNTVSWYQQALGQGPQFIFQYYREEENGRGNFPPRFSGLQFPNYSSELNVNALELDDSALYLCATAHGGGPSYEQYFGPGTRLTVT.

The chain uses TRBV6-5 and TRBJ1-5; 9 bases align to TRBD1. The CDR3 totals 14 residues. CDR1 MNHEY and CDR2 SVGAGI come from the germline V gene. Trimming took 6 bases from V and 9 from J; bases not matched to a gene: 9. The CDR3 sequence: CASRPQGAMWPQHF. The CDR3 DNA is TGTGCCAGCAGACCACAGGGGGCTATGTGGCCCCAGCATTTT.

The CDR3 region has the DNA TGTGCCAGCACCATAGCGGGGGTTACCTACGAGCAGTACTTC. Amino acids: CASTIAGVTYEQYF. The rearrangement joins TRBV11-2 to TRBJ2-7, with 9 bases lining up with TRBD2. This CDR3 has 14 amino acids. Per germline, CDR1 SGHAT and CDR2 FQNNGV. Trimming removed 7 bases from V and 2 bases from J; junction bases left unmatched: 6. The whole variable domain, remainder taken from reference TRBV11-2 and TRBJ2-7, is EAGVAQSPRYKIIEKRQSVAFWCNPISGHATLYWYQQILGQGPKLLIQFQNNGVVDDSQLPKDRFSAERLKGVDSTLKIQPAKLEDSAVYLCASTIAGVTYEQYFGPGTRLTVT.

This chain connects TRBV19 to TRBJ2-3; TRBD2 is a possible D gene (7 bases). CDR1 is LNHDA and CDR2 is SQIVND in the germline V gene (reference sequence). The V end was cut by 5 bases, the J end by 1 base, with 10 bases between. The CDR3 runs to 14 residues. CDR3 DNA sequence: TGTGCCAGTAGTCCGGGGGGCCGCACAGATACGCAGTATTTT. This translates into CASSPGGRTDTQYF.

This clone was picked up one time. J is TRBJ2-1 and V is TRBV3-1 (or the pseudogene TRBV3-2); D remains ambiguous. The V gene's germline CDR1 is LGHDT and CDR2 YNNKEL (reference sequence). Between the trimmed V and J ends, which lost 4 bases and 3 bases, there was a span of 7 bases. The CDR3 runs 13 residues. The CDR3 DNA sequence: TGTGCCAGCAGCCCCCCGGGCTACAATGAGCAGTTCTTC. This codes for CASSPPGYNEQFF.

The chain joins TRBV27 to TRBJ2-3; TRBD2 might be the D (5 bases). Per germline, CDR1 MNHEY and CDR2 SMNVEV (reference sequence). The CDR3 loop spans 13 amino acids. The ends were cut back, 7 bases at V and 5 bases at J, with 13 bases in the middle. The CDR3 sequence: CASTRRVGDTQYF. CDR3 bases: TGTGCCAGCACCCGGCGGGTGGGAGATACGCAGTATTTT.

The chain employs TRBV6-5 and TRBJ2-2; 7 nucleotides agree with TRBD1. The CDR3 consists of 14 residues. Trimming took 8 bases from V and 5 from J; bases not matched to a gene: 8. CDR1 is MNHEY and CDR2 is SVGAGI in the germline V gene. DNA of the CDR3: TGTGCCAGCGGATACAGGGGAGTGACCGGGGAGCTGTTTTTT. Its translation is CASGYRGVTGELFF.

A word on this clone: A much larger clone sits a single nucleotide away, making a read error possible. The chain employs TRBV6-6 and TRBJ1-2; D perhaps matches TRBD1 (6 bases). Germline CDR1 MNHNY, CDR2 SVGAGI (reference sequence). This CDR3 is built from 13 residues. Between the trimmed V and J ends, which lost 2 bases and 4 bases, there was a span of 8 bases. The CDR3 coding sequence is TGTGCCAGCAGTTACGGACAGAGCTATGGCTACACCTTC. Its translation is CASSYGQSYGYTF.

In this sample, this clone turned up once. V is TRBV5-5 and J is TRBJ2-1, with 12 bases lining up with TRBD2. The CDR3 covers 15 residues. Germline loops: CDR1 SGHKS, CDR2 YYEKEE (reference sequence). After removal of 2 bases from V and 8 bases from J, the junction contained 5 bases not matched to a gene. DNA of the CDR3: TGTGCCAGCAGCTTCTCTAGCGGGGGGGTCTATGAGCAGTTCTTC. This codes for CASSFSSGGVYEQFF.

This clone was seen once. This chain uses TRBV19 with TRBJ2-1; 12 positions agree with TRBD2. From germline, CDR1 is LNHDA and CDR2 SQIVND (reference sequence). The CDR3 runs 16 residues. V lost 3 bases to trimming and J lost 6 bases; unmatched junction nucleotides: 6. This chain's CDR3 is CASSIRLAGGGNEQFF. The CDR3 DNA reads TGTGCCAGTAGTATTAGGCTAGCGGGGGGGGGCAATGAGCAGTTCTTC.

This sequence joins TRBV6-5 and TRBJ2-7; perhaps TRBD1 as D (6 bases). V dropped 6 bases and J dropped 5 bases, with 14 bases sitting between them. The CDR3 loop spans 13 amino acids. CDR1 is MNHEY, CDR2 SVGAGI, per germline. CDR3 nucleotides: TGTGCCAGCAGACTACAGGGCCCCAACGAGCAGTACTTC. The encoded protein is CASRLQGPNEQYF.

The rearrangement joins TRBV6-5 to TRBJ2-1; TRBD1 agrees at 7 bases. This CDR3 spans 13 amino acids. Germline V gene lookup returns CDR1 MNHEY and CDR2 SVGAGI. The trim removed 6 bases at V and 6 bases at J, leaving 5 bases unmatched. CDR3 DNA: TGTGCCAGCAGCAGACAGGGTTCCAATGAGCAGTTCTTC. Residues: CASSRQGSNEQFF.

This sequence joins TRBV4-1 and TRBJ2-5; 8 nucleotides agree with TRBD1. V gave up 0 bases and J gave up 3 bases; unmatched junction bases: 3. The CDR3 extends over 15 amino acids. Germline V lookup: CDR1 MGHRA, CDR2 YSYEKL. CDR3 protein: CASSQDHRGEETQYF. The DNA for the CDR3 is TGCGCCAGCAGCCAAGATCACAGGGGGGAAGAGACCCAGTACTTC.

The chain employs TRBV6-4 and TRBJ2-2; a possible D gene is TRBD2 (6 bases). The V gene's germline CDR1 is MRHNA and CDR2 SNTAGT. The CDR3 runs 14 residues. V lost 2 bases, J lost 3 bases, and 7 bases lay in between. In nucleotides, the CDR3 is TGTGCCAGCAGTGACGGGACTCACACCGGGGAGCTGTTTTTT. Translating it yields CASSDGTHTGELFF.

The chain links TRBV4-1 to TRBJ2-7, with a weak D call TRBD2 (5 bases). This CDR3 has 14 residues. Trimming shortened V by 1 base and J by 4 bases, and 11 bases separated the two germline ends. Germline lookup yields CDR1 MGHRA and CDR2 YSYEKL. CDR3 sequence reads: CASSQVLVGYEQYF. CDR3 bases: TGCGCCAGCAGCCAAGTACTAGTAGGGTACGAGCAGTACTTC.

This clone was picked up a small number of times. The chain is built from TRBV7-2 and TRBJ2-1; D is undetermined. V was cut by 2 bases and J by 3 bases, with 14 bases left in between. The CDR3 extends over 16 amino acids. Per the germline V gene, CDR1 is SGHTA and CDR2 is FQGNSA. CDR3 region: CASSLYGSELYNEQFF. CDR3 coding DNA: TGTGCCAGCAGCTTATACGGGTCGGAACTCTACAATGAGCAGTTCTTC.

This clone was counted a single time. This sequence joins TRBV27 and TRBJ2-1; no firm D call. V lost 1 base, J lost 8 bases, and 15 bases lay in between. Germline V lookup: CDR1 MNHEY, CDR2 SMNVEV (reference sequence). This CDR3 has 15 residues. The CDR3 nucleotides are TGTGCCAGCAGTTTATTAAGTCCCCCTGGAGATGAGCAGTTCTTC. Its protein is CASSLLSPPGDEQFF.

The chain employs TRBV12-3 or TRBV12-4 and TRBJ2-7, with 7 bases that match TRBD1. The V and J ends lost 4 bases and 2 bases, in that order; junction bases with no gene match: 2. The length of the CDR3 is 13 residues. CDR3 in DNA: TGTGCCAGCAGTTGGGACAGAGCCTACGAGCAGTACTTC. It encodes CASSWDRAYEQYF.

This clone was counted a few times. This chain joins TRBV5-1 and TRBJ2-2; TRBD2 matches at 11 bases. J gave up 6 bases and V 4 bases, and 8 bases lay outside the gene matches. Per germline, CDR1 SGHRS and CDR2 YFSETQ. This CDR3 is built from 16 residues. CDR3 nucleotides: TGCGCCAGCAGCAAACTAGCGGGAGCCGGTGCCGGGGAGCTGTTTTTT. Translation: CASSKLAGAGAGELFF.

The chain uses TRBV7-9 and TRBJ1-2; perhaps TRBD1 as D (6 bases). The CDR3 has 14 amino acids. Germline assignment: CDR1 SEHNR and CDR2 FQNEAQ (reference sequence). V lost 8 bases, J lost 4 bases, and 17 bases lay in between. The CDR3 reads CASWGGEFVYGYTF. DNA for the CDR3: TGTGCCAGCTGGGGGGGCGAGTTTGTCTATGGCTACACCTTC.

The chain uses TRBV28 and TRBJ1-5, with TRBD1 matching over 9 bases. J gave up 5 bases and V 6 bases, and 2 bases lay outside the gene matches. CDR1 is MDHEN, CDR2 SYDVKM, per germline. The CDR3 runs to 13 residues. DNA of the CDR3: TGTGCCAGCAGACGACAGGGGGATCAGCCCCAGCATTTT. Its translation is CASRRQGDQPQHF.

This clone came up a few times. J is TRBJ1-5 and V is TRBV12-3 or TRBV12-4, with D hard to call. The ends were cut back, 6 bases at V and 4 bases at J, with 7 bases in the middle. The CDR3 length is 12 residues. The CDR3 spells CASRLQNQPQHF. In DNA, the CDR3 is TGTGCCAGCAGGTTACAGAATCAGCCCCAGCATTTT.